The TCR beta chain under discussion was sequenced for a study of CD8 T cells in ankylosing spondylitis (dated by TCRdb to between 2016 and 2019). Broadly, across the study: The study profiled T cell receptor beta repertoires in healthy donors and ankylosing spondylitis patients to find disease-linked TCR variants. The whole study cohort included some 100 healthy donors and about two dozen ankylosing spondylitis patients. Peripheral blood samples were taken, and synovial fluid was additionally collected from ankylosing spondylitis patients. The research as a whole found: A TCR beta motif made up of several highly homologous amino acid variants appeared to be characteristic of blood from ankylosing spondylitis patients. Some of the motif variants had been reported before in the synovial fluid and blood of reactive arthritis patients, a finding that suggests common disease-initiation mechanisms. The disease-linked clones had a CD8+ phenotype and were found at relatively low frequencies in peripheral blood. Significant enrichment of the disease-linked clones was reported in matched synovial fluid samples from ankylosing spondylitis patients.

Data came from an Illumina HiSeq 2500. Quantitative 5'-RACE with molecular barcodes was the method used to prepare the TCR beta libraries. For the original study's pipeline: A new computational method based on a probabilistic model of VDJ rearrangement was used to identify disease-linked TCR variants. TCRdb reran the public reads through fastp at Q25 and MiXCR, keeping productive beta chains. Every CDR3 protein is listed once, alongside the most common genes and DNA of its rows. These V and J calls originate from TCRdb's pipeline instead of the authors' own analysis. In this sample the table shows approximately 500,000 distinct CDR3 sequences, 10% to 15% of which occur a single time. The leading ten clones occupy approximately 7% of the sample. For this chain, trimming is 0 bases at the V end and 0 bases at the J end, and the number of junction bases without a gene match is 3. The CDR3 covers 17 residues, taking in both the cysteine and the phenylalanine. The only DNA kept is the CDR3, 51 bases in frame from the first base. From the germline V gene, CDR1 is KGHDR and CDR2 is SFDVKD.

Only a few counts were recorded for this clonotype. Its recognized antigen is unknown. Base-call qualities are not available, and no considerably larger clone is one nucleotide away. Specimen: blood, either unsorted or a sorted T cell fraction (not recorded which). This clonotype originated in a male donor with ankylosing spondylitis. The rearrangement joined TRBV24-1 to TRBJ2-2; 7 middle bases align to TRBD2. The CDR3 is CATSDLAGDTNTGELFF. The sequenced DNA: TGTGCCACCAGTGATTTGGCGGGAGACACGAACACCGGGGAGCTGTTTTTT.